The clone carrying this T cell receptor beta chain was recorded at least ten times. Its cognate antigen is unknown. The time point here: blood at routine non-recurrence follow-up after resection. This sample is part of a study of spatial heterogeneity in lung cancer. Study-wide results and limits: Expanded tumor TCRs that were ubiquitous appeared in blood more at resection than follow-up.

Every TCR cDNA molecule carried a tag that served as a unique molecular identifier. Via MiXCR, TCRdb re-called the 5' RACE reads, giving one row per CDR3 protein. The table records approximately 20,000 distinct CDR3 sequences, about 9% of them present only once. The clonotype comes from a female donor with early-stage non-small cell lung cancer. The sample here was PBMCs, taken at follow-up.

DNA for the CDR3: TGTGCCAGCAGATCTTCAACGGGCTTTGGGGGCAATGAGCAGTTCTTC. Protein product: CASRSSTGFGGNEQFF. The rearrangement uses TRBV5-8 and TRBJ2-1; D tentatively fits TRBD1 or TRBD2 (5 bases each). The V gene lost 5 bases and the J gene lost 6 bases, with 21 bases spanning the gap. The CDR3 loop spans 16 amino acids. Per the germline V gene, CDR1 is SGHTS and CDR2 is YDEGEE.